The rows below give T cell receptor beta chains drawn from one sample of a study of blood T cell repertoires in COVID-19. Libraries were prepared by immunoSEQ multiplex PCR; TCRdb keeps only in-frame clonotypes and omits some of them. The sample comprises about 270,000 clones, 83% of which are singletons, and over 8.5% rests with the top ten. Sequenced input: peripheral blood. The source is a woman aged 50 to 65 who had recovered from COVID-19. CDR3s include the opening cysteine and the closing phenylalanine or tryptophan. The order of the fields is clone size, V gene, D gene, J gene, CDR3 length, CDR3 DNA, CDR3 protein. D genes are given only for firm matches. Rows give clone size only sometimes, using once, few, many, or a class for an expanded clone.

size: -
V: TRBV19
D: TRBD2
J: TRBJ2-1
length: 17
DNA: TGTGCCAGTAGTACTAGCGGGAGGGGGGCGTCTAACAATGAGCAGTTCTTC
CDR3: CASSTSGRGASNNEQFF

size: -
V: TRBV4-1
D: TRBD2
J: TRBJ2-3
length: 15
DNA: TGCGCCAGCAGCCGGGGACTAGCGCGGATGGATACGCAGTATTTT
CDR3: CASSRGLARMDTQYF

size: -
V: TRBV5-8
D: TRBD1
J: TRBJ1-3
length: 15
DNA: TGTGCCAGCAGACTGGGACAGAACTCTGGAAACACCATATATTTT
CDR3: CASRLGQNSGNTIYF

size: -
V: TRBV7-6
D: TRBD1
J: TRBJ2-7
length: 15
DNA: TGTGCCAGCAGCCAGGCGGGACAGGGAGCCTACGAGCAGTACTTC
CDR3: CASSQAGQGAYEQYF

size: -
V: TRBV6-4
D: -
J: TRBJ2-5
length: 17
DNA: TGTGCCAGCATGAGGATAGCGGAGGCGTGTGCCAAAGAGACCCAGTACTTC
CDR3: CASMRIAEACAKETQYF

size: -
V: TRBV6-6
D: TRBD1
J: TRBJ2-7
length: 16
DNA: TGTGCCAGCAGTTACTACTTTGGACAGGGGGCTTACGAGCAGTACTTC
CDR3: CASSYYFGQGAYEQYF

size: -
V: TRBV6-1
D: TRBD2
J: TRBJ2-7
length: 15
DNA: TGTGCCAGCAGTGAACTACTAGCGGGAGCTGGCGAGCAGTACTTC
CDR3: CASSELLAGAGEQYF

size: once
V: TRBV15
D: -
J: TRBJ1-1
length: 16
DNA: TGTGCCACCAGCAGAGGAGGGCCGGGGATGAACACTGAAGCTTTCTTT
CDR3: CATSRGGPGMNTEAFF

size: -
V: TRBV7-2
D: TRBD1
J: TRBJ2-7
length: 15
DNA: TGTGCCAGCAGCCTTTCGGACAGGCGCACCTACGAGCAGTACTTC
CDR3: CASSLSDRRTYEQYF

size: -
V: TRBV4-2
D: TRBD2
J: TRBJ2-1
length: 20
DNA: TGTGCCAGCAGTCCGACAGCCGGGACTAGCGGGGGGGCAAGTTACAATGAGCAGTTCTTC
CDR3: CASSPTAGTSGGASYNEQFF

size: -
V: TRBV3-1/TRBV3-2
D: TRBD1
J: TRBJ2-6
length: 17
DNA: TGTGCCAGCAGCCAACAGGGGGCATTCTCTGGGGCCAACGTCCTGACTTTC
CDR3: CASSQQGAFSGANVLTF

size: -
V: TRBV6-5
D: -
J: TRBJ2-7
length: 12
DNA: TGTGCCAGCAAGACAGGCGGCTACGAGCAGTACTTC
CDR3: CASKTGGYEQYF

size: once
V: TRBV7-9
D: -
J: TRBJ2-6
length: 14
DNA: TGTGCCAGCAGCTTACGGGGTGGGGCCAACGTCCTGACTTTC
CDR3: CASSLRGGANVLTF

size: -
V: TRBV2
D: -
J: TRBJ1-6
length: 14
DNA: TGTGCCAGCAGTGAAGGTCGGGGGAGCTGGGCCCTCCACTTT
CDR3: CASSEGRGSWALHF

size: -
V: TRBV7-9
D: TRBD1
J: TRBJ1-2
length: 17
DNA: TGTGCCAGCAGCTTAGTAGCAGGACAGGGTAGGAACTATGGCTACACCTTC
CDR3: CASSLVAGQGRNYGYTF

size: -
V: TRBV2
D: -
J: TRBJ1-1
length: 15
DNA: TGTGCCAGCAGTGAAGATTCTGGCGGAAACACTGAAGCTTTCTTT
CDR3: CASSEDSGGNTEAFF

size: -
V: TRBV28
D: TRBD2
J: TRBJ2-1
length: 16
DNA: TGTGCCAGCAGTTTAGGGGGGACTAGCGGGAGAAATGAGCAGTTCTTC
CDR3: CASSLGGTSGRNEQFF

size: -
V: TRBV27
D: TRBD1
J: TRBJ2-7
length: 15
DNA: TGTGCCAGCGCGCGACCGGGACAGGGAACCTACGAGCAGTACTTC
CDR3: CASARPGQGTYEQYF

size: -
V: TRBV7-3
D: TRBD1
J: TRBJ2-1
length: 15
DNA: TGTGCCAGCAGCCCCGACAGGGGTTTCTACAATGAGCAGTTCTTC
CDR3: CASSPDRGFYNEQFF

size: -
V: TRBV18
D: -
J: TRBJ2-3
length: 16
DNA: TGTGCCAGCTCCACCAGGCGTCACTCGGCGGGAGATACGCAGTATTTT
CDR3: CASSTRRHSAGDTQYF

size: once
V: TRBV29-1
D: -
J: TRBJ2-1
length: 15
DNA: TGCAGCGTTGTTGAGGGTCAATTCGCGCGGAATGAGCAGTTCTTC
CDR3: CSVVEGQFARNEQFF

size: few
V: TRBV7-9
D: -
J: TRBJ2-3
length: 14
DNA: TGTGCCAGCAGCTTAGGCGCGGGATACGATACGCAGTATTTT
CDR3: CASSLGAGYDTQYF

size: -
V: TRBV5-4
D: -
J: TRBJ2-3
length: 13
DNA: TGTGCCAGCAGCTCTAGGGGGACAGATACGCAGTATTTT
CDR3: CASSSRGTDTQYF

size: -
V: TRBV6-5
D: -
J: TRBJ2-7
length: 14
DNA: TGTGCCAGCAGTTATCCCGAGGAGTCCTACGAGCAGTACTTC
CDR3: CASSYPEESYEQYF

size: -
V: TRBV18
D: -
J: TRBJ2-7
length: 14
DNA: TGTGCCAGCTCATCTACGGGGAATTCCTACGAGCAGTACTTC
CDR3: CASSSTGNSYEQYF

size: -
V: TRBV4-3
D: -
J: TRBJ1-4
length: 21
DNA: TGCGCCAGCAGCCAGCTGTCTCTTTCGCCAGGGGCAACTGCAACTAATGAAAAACTGTTTTTT
CDR3: CASSQLSLSPGATATNEKLFF

size: -
V: TRBV28
D: TRBD1
J: TRBJ1-2
length: 14
DNA: TGTGCCAGCAGTGAAGGGACAGGATCTTATGGCTACACCTTC
CDR3: CASSEGTGSYGYTF

size: few
V: TRBV28
D: TRBD1
J: TRBJ1-2
length: 19
DNA: TGTGCCAGCAGGGACGGCGTTGGGGGGCAGGGGGGATCCTATGGAGGCTACACCTTC
CDR3: CASRDGVGGQGGSYGGYTF

size: -
V: TRBV7-9
D: TRBD1
J: TRBJ1-1
length: 15
DNA: TGTGCCAGCAGCCCACGGACAGGGGGGAACACTGAAGCTTTCTTT
CDR3: CASSPRTGGNTEAFF

size: -
V: TRBV7-3
D: TRBD2
J: TRBJ2-3
length: 15
DNA: TGTGCCAGCAGCCGTAGCGGGAGCCCCACAGATACGCAGTATTTT
CDR3: CASSRSGSPTDTQYF

size: -
V: TRBV6-6
D: -
J: TRBJ1-1
length: 14
DNA: TGTGCCAGCAGTTATCCAGAAATGAACACTGAAGCTTTCTTT
CDR3: CASSYPEMNTEAFF

size: -
V: TRBV27
D: TRBD2
J: TRBJ2-2
length: 17
DNA: TGTGCCAGCGGGTGGACTAGCGGGGGCTTGAACACCGGGGAGCTGTTTTTT
CDR3: CASGWTSGGLNTGELFF

size: -
V: TRBV7-8
D: TRBD1
J: TRBJ1-1
length: 16
DNA: TGTGCCAGCAGCATGGGACAGGGGAGACTGGGCACTGAAGCTTTCTTT
CDR3: CASSMGQGRLGTEAFF

size: -
V: TRBV6-4
D: -
J: TRBJ2-7
length: 12
DNA: TGTGCCAGAGGACAGTGCTCCTACGAGCAGTACTTC
CDR3: CARGQCSYEQYF

size: -
V: TRBV19
D: TRBD1
J: TRBJ1-2
length: 13
DNA: TGTGCCACCTTACAGGGGCCCAAACGGGGCTACACCTTC
CDR3: CATLQGPKRGYTF

size: -
V: TRBV9
D: -
J: TRBJ2-3
length: 12
DNA: TGTGCCAGCAGCGTCCAGTCCCTTCCGCAGTATTTT
CDR3: CASSVQSLPQYF

size: -
V: TRBV5-5
D: -
J: TRBJ2-7
length: 12
DNA: TGTGCCAGCAGCTTGTCAACCTACGAGCAGTACTTC
CDR3: CASSLSTYEQYF

size: -
V: TRBV2
D: -
J: TRBJ1-1
length: 15
DNA: TGTGCCAGCAGTGAACAGGGCAGGATGAACACTGAAGCTTTCTTT
CDR3: CASSEQGRMNTEAFF

size: -
V: TRBV2
D: -
J: TRBJ2-5
length: 12
DNA: TGTGCCAGCTGGCTCCCACGAGAGACCCAGTACTTC
CDR3: CASWLPRETQYF

size: -
V: TRBV4-1
D: TRBD1
J: TRBJ2-2
length: 16
DNA: TGCGCCAGCAGCCATTGGACAGGGGAGAACACCGGGGAGCTGTTTTTT
CDR3: CASSHWTGENTGELFF

size: -
V: TRBV7-9
D: -
J: TRBJ1-2
length: 16
DNA: TGTGCCAGCAGCTCGAGGGCTCCGGGTCCGTATAAGGGCTACACCTTC
CDR3: CASSSRAPGPYKGYTF

size: -
V: TRBV7-2
D: TRBD2
J: TRBJ2-2
length: 15
DNA: TGTGCCAGCAGATATGGACTAGCGGACACCGGGGAGCTGTTTTTT
CDR3: CASRYGLADTGELFF

size: -
V: TRBV14
D: -
J: TRBJ2-7
length: 16
DNA: TGTGCCAGCAGCCAAGTTGGCTCCAGCGGTGCCTACGAGCAGTACTTC
CDR3: CASSQVGSSGAYEQYF

size: -
V: TRBV4-3
D: TRBD1
J: TRBJ2-7
length: 15
DNA: TGCGCCAGCAGCCAGGGGCGGGACAGGGTAAACGAGCAGTACTTC
CDR3: CASSQGRDRVNEQYF

size: -
V: TRBV4-3
D: -
J: TRBJ2-7
length: 14
DNA: TGCGCCAGCAGCCAAGATCAGGGCCCCTACGAGCAGTACTTC
CDR3: CASSQDQGPYEQYF

size: medium-sized
V: TRBV2
D: -
J: TRBJ1-6
length: 16
DNA: TGTGCCAGCAGTGAAACAGCCTCCTTCGGGGTTTCCCCCCTCCACTTT
CDR3: CASSETASFGVSPLHF

size: -
V: TRBV5-4
D: -
J: TRBJ1-2
length: 13
DNA: TGTGCCAGCAGCCTAGACGGGAGGTATGGCTACACCTTC
CDR3: CASSLDGRYGYTF

size: -
V: TRBV7-9
D: -
J: TRBJ2-3
length: 14
DNA: TGTGCCAGCAGCTTAGATACGAGAACAGATACGCAGTATTTT
CDR3: CASSLDTRTDTQYF

size: -
V: TRBV27
D: TRBD1
J: TRBJ2-7
length: 15
DNA: TGTGCCAGCAGAAAACAGGGGGCCAGCCAGGGAGAGCAGTACTTC
CDR3: CASRKQGASQGEQYF

size: -
V: TRBV12-5
D: -
J: TRBJ2-1
length: 14
DNA: TGTGCTAGTGGTTTGGTACAGAGGGCCCCTGAGCAGTTCTTC
CDR3: CASGLVQRAPEQFF

size: -
V: TRBV5-4
D: TRBD2
J: TRBJ2-4
length: 19
DNA: TGTGCCAGCAGCCGGACTAGCGGGATCCCTAGTCTAGCCAAAAACATTCAGTACTTC
CDR3: CASSRTSGIPSLAKNIQYF

size: -
V: TRBV4-3
D: -
J: TRBJ1-2
length: 17
DNA: TGCGCCAGCAGCCAAGATGGTTGGGGGGGGCGCGTCTATGGCTACACCTTC
CDR3: CASSQDGWGGRVYGYTF

size: -
V: TRBV7-3
D: TRBD2
J: TRBJ2-1
length: 16
DNA: TGTGCCAGCAGCTTAATCGGGGGGAGTTATTCTGCTGAGCAGTTCTTC
CDR3: CASSLIGGSYSAEQFF

size: -
V: TRBV24-1
D: -
J: TRBJ2-7
length: 15
DNA: TGTGCCACCAGTGATTCCAGGGTAGGCGACTACGAGCAGTACTTC
CDR3: CATSDSRVGDYEQYF

size: -
V: TRBV18
D: -
J: TRBJ1-4
length: 14
DNA: TGTGCCAGCTCACCCATGTTGAGTAATGAAAAACTGTTTTTT
CDR3: CASSPMLSNEKLFF

size: once
V: TRBV18
D: -
J: TRBJ1-4
length: 12
DNA: TGTGCCAGCTCCAGGCCTGCTGAAAAACTGTTTTTT
CDR3: CASSRPAEKLFF